A single sample is the source of the 11 T cell receptor beta chains below, sequenced in a study of T cell changes during pregnancy in multiple sclerosis (dated by TCRdb to the late 2010s). Preparation of the library involved the immunoSEQ multiplex PCR assay. The clones in this table, taken by TCRdb from immuneACCESS, are in-frame only. Not every clone is retained; where verified, under half of the shortfall comes from an unresolved V gene, and the cause of the rest is unknown. This sample holds some 85,000 clones; around 95% were observed only once. The top ten clones comprise around 0.75% of the sample. The material was peripheral blood, obtained in the second trimester of pregnancy. These receptors all stem from a female donor in good health, enrolled as a control in a pregnancy study.

The chain links TRBV10-3 to TRBJ1-1, with D perhaps TRBD1 (6 bases). Trimming removed 7 bases from V and 0 bases from J, with 9 bases in between. The germline V gene has CDR1 ENHRY and CDR2 SYGVKD. There are 13 residues in the CDR3. CDR3: CAITGEVNTEAFF. CDR3 nucleotides: TGTGCCATCACAGGGGAAGTGAACACTGAAGCTTTCTTT.

The J gene is TRBJ1-2, the V gene TRBV4-2; TRBD1 matches 7 bases. From germline, CDR1 is LGHNA and CDR2 YNFKEQ. Germline trimming cut 0 bases from V and 4 bases from J; bases unmatched to any gene: 2. The CDR3 has 14 residues. CDR3 sequence (DNA): TGTGCCAGCAGCCAAGATGGGACAGCCTATGGCTACACCTTC. Translation: CASSQDGTAYGYTF.

V gene TRBV7-6 combines with J gene TRBJ2-7, with D maybe TRBD2 (5 bases). The CDR3 length is 14 residues. Germline loops: CDR1 SGHVS, CDR2 FNYEAQ. Deletions cut 1 base from V and 7 bases from J, with 14 bases between. The CDR3 nucleotides are TGTGCCAGCAGCTTAGTCACGGCCTCGGGGGAGCAGTACTTC. Translated, it gives CASSLVTASGEQYF.

The J gene is TRBJ2-7, the V gene TRBV5-6; perhaps TRBD2 as D (6 bases). The V gene lost 3 bases and the J gene lost 0 bases, with 13 bases spanning the gap. The CDR3 is made up of 15 amino acids. The germline V gene has CDR1 SGHDT and CDR2 YYEEEE. Here the CDR3 DNA reads TGTGCCAGCAGCTCGGGGGTCCTGAGCTCCTACGAGCAGTACTTC. Its translation is CASSSGVLSSYEQYF.

Regarding this clone: At the DNA level, this CDR3 is encoded by other sequences in the same sample as well. The chain combines TRBV6-5 with TRBJ2-7; the match to TRBD2 covers 12 bases. V trimming: 5 bases; J trimming: 2 bases; junction bases outside the gene matches: 4. Germline V lookup: CDR1 MNHEY, CDR2 SVGAGI. The CDR3 is 15 residues long. CDR3 sequence: CASSQTSGGTYEQYF. CDR3 nucleotide sequence: TGTGCCAGCAGTCAAACTAGCGGGGGGACCTACGAGCAGTACTTC.

This clone was observed a handful of times. The chain is built from TRBV30 and TRBJ1-5; D perhaps matches TRBD1 (6 bases). Trimming took off 0 bases at V and 1 base at J, with 16 bases between the two ends. Germline assignment: CDR1 GTSNPN and CDR2 SVGIG (reference sequence). The CDR3 runs 17 residues. CDR3 DNA sequence: TGTGCCTGGAGTGTCCGAAATACAGGGAGCAGCAATCAGCCCCAGCATTTT. Protein: CAWSVRNTGSSNQPQHF.

The chain is built from TRBV7-9 and TRBJ1-2; 8 bases line up with TRBD1. The CDR3 is 14 amino acids. The germline CDR1 and CDR2 sequences are SEHNR and FQNEAQ (reference sequence). V was pared by 5 bases and J by 7 bases, with 9 bases of the junction left unmatched. CDR3 DNA: TGTGCCAGCAGCCCCGACAGGGGTGAGAGTGGCTACACCTTC. This codes for CASSPDRGESGYTF. Drawing the rest from reference TRBV7-9 and TRBJ1-2, the complete variable domain is DTGVSQNPRHKITKRGQNVTFRCDPISEHNRLYWYRQTLGQGPEFLTYFQNEAQLEKSRLLSDRFSAERPKGSFSTLEIQRTEQGDSAMYLCASSPDRGESGYTFGSGTRLTVV.

This chain uses TRBV5-1 with TRBJ1-6; unclear D gene. The V gene's germline CDR1 is SGHRS and CDR2 YFSETQ. The CDR3 loop spans 13 amino acids. The ends were cut back, 2 bases at V and 7 bases at J, with 7 bases in the middle. CDR3 loop: CASSFSENSPLHF. Written as DNA, the CDR3 is TGCGCCAGCAGCTTCTCTGAGAATTCACCCCTCCACTTT.

The genes are TRBV5-4 and TRBJ2-1; TRBD2 is a possible D gene (5 bases). The germline V and J ends were trimmed by 4 bases and 4 bases, with 18 bases remaining between them. Germline CDR1 is SGHNT and CDR2 is YYREEE (reference sequence). The CDR3 totals 16 residues. CDR3 coding DNA: TGTGCCAGCAGCCCCGGGTCGAGGGCTCCTTACAATGAGCAGTTCTTC. It encodes CASSPGSRAPYNEQFF.

The chain recombines TRBV9 with TRBJ2-3, with a tentative D call TRBD2 (5 bases). V was trimmed by 0 bases and J by 2 bases, leaving 13 bases between them. CDR1 SGDLS and CDR2 YYNGEE come from the germline V gene. The CDR3 totals 16 residues. The DNA of the CDR3 is TGTGCCAGCAGCGTAGGGGATAGCGCATACACAGATACGCAGTATTTT. It codes for CASSVGDSAYTDTQYF.

The rearrangement uses TRBV27 and TRBJ1-2; D may be TRBD1 (5 bases). The CDR3 loop spans 14 amino acids. Germline V gene data show CDR1 as MNHEY and CDR2 as SMNVEV (reference sequence). Trimming took off 5 bases at V and 4 bases at J, with 14 bases between the two ends. The CDR3 reads CASSPGGPSYGYTF. As DNA, the CDR3 is TGTGCCAGCAGTCCGGGGGGACCGTCCTATGGCTACACCTTC.